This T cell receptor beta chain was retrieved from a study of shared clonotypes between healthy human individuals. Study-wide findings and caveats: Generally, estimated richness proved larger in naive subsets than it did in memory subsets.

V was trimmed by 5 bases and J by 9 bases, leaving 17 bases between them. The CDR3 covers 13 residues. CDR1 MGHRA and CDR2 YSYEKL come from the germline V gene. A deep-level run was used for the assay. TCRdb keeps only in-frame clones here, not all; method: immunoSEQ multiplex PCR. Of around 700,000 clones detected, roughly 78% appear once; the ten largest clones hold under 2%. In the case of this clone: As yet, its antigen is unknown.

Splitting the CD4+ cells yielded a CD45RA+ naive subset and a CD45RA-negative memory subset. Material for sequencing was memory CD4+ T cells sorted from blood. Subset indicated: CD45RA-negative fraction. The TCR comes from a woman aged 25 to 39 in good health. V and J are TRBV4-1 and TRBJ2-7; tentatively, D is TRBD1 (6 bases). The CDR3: CASSADSVSLQYF. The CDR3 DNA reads TGCGCCAGCAGCGCGGACAGCGTCTCTTTGCAGTACTTC.